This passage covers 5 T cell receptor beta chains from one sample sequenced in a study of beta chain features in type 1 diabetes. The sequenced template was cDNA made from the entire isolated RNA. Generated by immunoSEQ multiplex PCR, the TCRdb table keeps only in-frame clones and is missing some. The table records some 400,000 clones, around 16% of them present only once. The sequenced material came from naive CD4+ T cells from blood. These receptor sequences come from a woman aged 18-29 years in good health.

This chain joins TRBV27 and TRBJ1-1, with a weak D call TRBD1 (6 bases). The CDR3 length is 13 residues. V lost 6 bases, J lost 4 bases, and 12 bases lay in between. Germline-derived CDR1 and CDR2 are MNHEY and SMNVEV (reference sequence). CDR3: CASRGTGITEAFF. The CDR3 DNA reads TGTGCCAGCAGAGGTACAGGGATCACTGAAGCTTTCTTT.

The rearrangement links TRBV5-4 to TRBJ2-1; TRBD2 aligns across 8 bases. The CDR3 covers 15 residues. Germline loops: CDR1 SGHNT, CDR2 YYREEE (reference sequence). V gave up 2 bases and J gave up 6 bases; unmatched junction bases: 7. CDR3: CASSFQRESLNEQFF. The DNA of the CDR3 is TGTGCCAGCAGCTTCCAGCGGGAGTCCCTCAATGAGCAGTTCTTC.

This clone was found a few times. CDR3 in DNA: TGTGCCAGCAGTTTATGGACAGGCCAAGAGACCCAGTACTTC. It codes for CASSLWTGQETQYF. The chain couples TRBV28 to TRBJ2-5, with a tentative D call TRBD1 (6 bases). V lost 0 bases to trimming and J lost 1 base, with 6 bases between them. The CDR3 spans 14 residues. The germline V gene has CDR1 MDHEN and CDR2 SYDVKM.

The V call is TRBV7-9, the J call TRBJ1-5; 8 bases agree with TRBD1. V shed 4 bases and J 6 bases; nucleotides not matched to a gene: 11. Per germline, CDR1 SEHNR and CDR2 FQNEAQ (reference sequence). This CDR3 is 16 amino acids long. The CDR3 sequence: CASSSLTGENGQPQHF. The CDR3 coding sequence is TGTGCCAGCAGCTCATTGACAGGGGAGAATGGTCAGCCCCAGCATTTT.

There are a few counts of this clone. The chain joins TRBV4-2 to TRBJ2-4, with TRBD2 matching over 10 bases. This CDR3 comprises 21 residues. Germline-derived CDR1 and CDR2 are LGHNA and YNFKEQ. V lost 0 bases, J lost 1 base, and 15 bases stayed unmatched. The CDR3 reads CASSQDPPLAGDFFAKNIQYF. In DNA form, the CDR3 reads TGTGCCAGCAGCCAAGATCCACCCCTAGCGGGAGATTTCTTCGCCAAAAACATTCAGTACTTC.